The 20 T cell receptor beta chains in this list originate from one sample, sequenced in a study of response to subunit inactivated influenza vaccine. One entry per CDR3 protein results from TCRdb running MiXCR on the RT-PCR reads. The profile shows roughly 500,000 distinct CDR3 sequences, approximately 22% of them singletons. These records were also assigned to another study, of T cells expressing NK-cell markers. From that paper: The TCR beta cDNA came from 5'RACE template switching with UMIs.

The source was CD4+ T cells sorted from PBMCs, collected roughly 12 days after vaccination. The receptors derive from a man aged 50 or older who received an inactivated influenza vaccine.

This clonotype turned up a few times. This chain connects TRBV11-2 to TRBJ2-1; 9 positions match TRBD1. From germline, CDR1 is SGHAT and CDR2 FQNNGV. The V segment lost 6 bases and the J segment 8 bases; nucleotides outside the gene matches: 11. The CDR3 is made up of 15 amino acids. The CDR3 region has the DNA TGTGCCAGCAGGAACCCGGGACAGGGTTCTCATGAGCAGTTCTTC. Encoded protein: CASRNPGQGSHEQFF.

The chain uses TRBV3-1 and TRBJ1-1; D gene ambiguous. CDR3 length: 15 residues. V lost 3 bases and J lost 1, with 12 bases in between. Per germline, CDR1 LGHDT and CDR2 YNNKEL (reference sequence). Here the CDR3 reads CASSHQASTNTEAFF. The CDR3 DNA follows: TGTGCCAGCAGCCATCAGGCTTCGACGAACACTGAAGCTTTCTTT.

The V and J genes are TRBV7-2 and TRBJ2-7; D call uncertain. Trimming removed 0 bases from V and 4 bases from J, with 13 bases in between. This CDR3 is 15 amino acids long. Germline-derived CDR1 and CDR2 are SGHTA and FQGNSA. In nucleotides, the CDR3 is TGTGCCAGCAGCTTAGCCTTGGACGCGTGGTACGAGCAGTACTTC. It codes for CASSLALDAWYEQYF.

DNA of the CDR3: TGTGCCAGCAGCTTAAAGCGGGAGTATGAGCAGTTCTTC. Translated, it gives CASSLKREYEQFF. The V gene is TRBV7-2, the J gene TRBJ2-1; 8 bases are a match to TRBD2. The CDR3 contains 13 residues. J was trimmed by 8 bases and V by 2 bases; bases with no gene match: 2. Germline assignment: CDR1 SGHTA and CDR2 FQGNSA.

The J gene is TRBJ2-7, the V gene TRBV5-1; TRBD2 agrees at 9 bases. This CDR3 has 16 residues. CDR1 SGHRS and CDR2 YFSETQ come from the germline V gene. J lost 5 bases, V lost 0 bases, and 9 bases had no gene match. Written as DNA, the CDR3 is TGCGCCAGCAGCTTGGGTAGCGGGAGTAGTTTCCACGAGCAGTACTTC. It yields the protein CASSLGSGSSFHEQYF.

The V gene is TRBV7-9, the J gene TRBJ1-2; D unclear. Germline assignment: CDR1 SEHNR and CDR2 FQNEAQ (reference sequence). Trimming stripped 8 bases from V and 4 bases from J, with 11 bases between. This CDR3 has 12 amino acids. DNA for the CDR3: TGTGCCAGCTTCGACACCTTCTATGGCTACACCTTC. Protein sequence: CASFDTFYGYTF. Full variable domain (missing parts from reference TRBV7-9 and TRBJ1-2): DTGVSQNPRHKITKRGQNVTFRCDPISEHNRLYWYRQTLGQGPEFLTYFQNEAQLEKSRLLSDRFSAERPKGSFSTLEIQRTEQGDSAMYLCASFDTFYGYTFGSGTRLTVV.

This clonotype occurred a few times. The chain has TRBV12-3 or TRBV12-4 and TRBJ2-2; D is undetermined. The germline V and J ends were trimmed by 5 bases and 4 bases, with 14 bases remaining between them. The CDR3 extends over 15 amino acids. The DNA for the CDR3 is TGTGCCAGCAGTCCCCAGTCCGCGCGCACCGGGGAGCTGTTTTTT. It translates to CASSPQSARTGELFF.

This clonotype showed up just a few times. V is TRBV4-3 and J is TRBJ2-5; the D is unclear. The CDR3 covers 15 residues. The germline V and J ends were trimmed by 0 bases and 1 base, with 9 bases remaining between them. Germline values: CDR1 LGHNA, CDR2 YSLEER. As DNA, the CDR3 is TGCGCCAGCAGCCAAGATACGACGGCCCAAGAGACCCAGTACTTC. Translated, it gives CASSQDTTAQETQYF.

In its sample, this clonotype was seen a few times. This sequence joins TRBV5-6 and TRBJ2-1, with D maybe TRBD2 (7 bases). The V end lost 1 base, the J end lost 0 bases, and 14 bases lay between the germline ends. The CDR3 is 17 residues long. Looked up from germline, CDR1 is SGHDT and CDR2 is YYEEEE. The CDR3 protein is CASSLMGGGVSYNEQFF. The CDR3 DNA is TGTGCCAGCAGCTTGATGGGAGGGGGGGTCTCCTACAATGAGCAGTTCTTC.

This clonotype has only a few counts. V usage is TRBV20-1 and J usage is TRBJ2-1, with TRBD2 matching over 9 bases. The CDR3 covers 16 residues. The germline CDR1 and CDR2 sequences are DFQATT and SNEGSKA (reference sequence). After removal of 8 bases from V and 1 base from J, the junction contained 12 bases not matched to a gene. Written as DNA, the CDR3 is TGCAGTATAAGAGGGCGGGAGGGCCCATCCTACAATGAGCAGTTCTTC. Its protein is CSIRGREGPSYNEQFF.

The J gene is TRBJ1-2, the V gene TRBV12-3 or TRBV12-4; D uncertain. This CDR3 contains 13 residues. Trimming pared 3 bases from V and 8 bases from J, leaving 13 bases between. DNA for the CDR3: TGTGCCAGCAGTTTTTGGACCTCCAGCGGCTACACCTTC. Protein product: CASSFWTSSGYTF.

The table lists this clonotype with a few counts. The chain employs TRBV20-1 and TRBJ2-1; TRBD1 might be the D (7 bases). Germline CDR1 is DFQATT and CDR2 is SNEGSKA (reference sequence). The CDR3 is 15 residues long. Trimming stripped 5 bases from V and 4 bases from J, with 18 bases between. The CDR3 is CSAYIRAGGYNEQFF. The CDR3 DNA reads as TGCAGTGCTTATATACGGGCAGGGGGGTACAATGAGCAGTTCTTC.

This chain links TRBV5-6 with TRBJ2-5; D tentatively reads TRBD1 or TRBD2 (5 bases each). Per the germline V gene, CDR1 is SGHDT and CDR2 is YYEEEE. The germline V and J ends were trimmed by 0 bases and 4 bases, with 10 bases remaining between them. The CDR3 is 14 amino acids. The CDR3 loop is CASSLAGTPETQYF. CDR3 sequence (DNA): TGTGCCAGCAGCTTGGCCGGGACCCCAGAGACCCAGTACTTC.

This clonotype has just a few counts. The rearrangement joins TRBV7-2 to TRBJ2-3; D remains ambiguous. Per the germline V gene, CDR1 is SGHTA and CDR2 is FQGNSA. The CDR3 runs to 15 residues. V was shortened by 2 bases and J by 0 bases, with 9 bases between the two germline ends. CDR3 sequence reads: CASSLPAASTDTQYF. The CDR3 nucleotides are TGTGCCAGCAGCTTACCGGCGGCTAGCACAGATACGCAGTATTTT.

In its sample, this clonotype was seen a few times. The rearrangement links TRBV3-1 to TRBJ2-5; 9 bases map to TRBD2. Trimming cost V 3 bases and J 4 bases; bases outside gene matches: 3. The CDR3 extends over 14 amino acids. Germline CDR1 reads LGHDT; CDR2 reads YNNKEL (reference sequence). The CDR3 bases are TGTGCCAGCAGCCAGACTAGCGGTGGAGAGACCCAGTACTTC. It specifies CASSQTSGGETQYF.

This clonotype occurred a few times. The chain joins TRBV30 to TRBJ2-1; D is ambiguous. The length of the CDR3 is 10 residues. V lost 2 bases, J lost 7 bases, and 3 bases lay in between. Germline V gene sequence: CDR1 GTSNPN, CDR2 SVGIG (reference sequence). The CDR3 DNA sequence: TGTGCCTGGAGTAAGAATGAGCAGTTCTTC. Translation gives CAWSKNEQFF.

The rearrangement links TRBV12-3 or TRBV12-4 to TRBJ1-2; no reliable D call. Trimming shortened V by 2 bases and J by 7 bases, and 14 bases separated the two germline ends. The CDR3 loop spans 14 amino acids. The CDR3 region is CASSLPLRASGYTF. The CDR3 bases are TGTGCCAGCAGTTTACCTTTAAGGGCGTCTGGCTACACCTTC.

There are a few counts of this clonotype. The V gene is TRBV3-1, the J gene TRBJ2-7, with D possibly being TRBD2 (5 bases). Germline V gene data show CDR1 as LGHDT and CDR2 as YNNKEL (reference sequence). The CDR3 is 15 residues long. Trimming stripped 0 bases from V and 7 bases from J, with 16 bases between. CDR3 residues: CASSQDSLISGEQYF. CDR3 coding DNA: TGTGCCAGCAGCCAAGATTCCCTTATTTCGGGAGAGCAGTACTTC.

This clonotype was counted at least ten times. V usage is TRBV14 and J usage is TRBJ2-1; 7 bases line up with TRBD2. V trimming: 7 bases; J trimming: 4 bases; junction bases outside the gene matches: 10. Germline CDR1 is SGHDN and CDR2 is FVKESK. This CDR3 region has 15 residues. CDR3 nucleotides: TGTGCCAGCACCGGGAGGCGGGGAGGTTACAATGAGCAGTTCTTC. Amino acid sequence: CASTGRRGGYNEQFF.

The CDR3 loop is CANPPGLHTDTQYF. In DNA form, the CDR3 reads TGTGCCAACCCCCCCGGGCTGCACACAGATACGCAGTATTTT. The chain couples TRBV5-8 to TRBJ2-3, with no clear D. Germline V gene sequence: CDR1 SGHTS, CDR2 YDEGEE. This CDR3 comprises 14 residues. Trimming shortened V by 9 bases and J by 2 bases, and 16 bases separated the two germline ends.